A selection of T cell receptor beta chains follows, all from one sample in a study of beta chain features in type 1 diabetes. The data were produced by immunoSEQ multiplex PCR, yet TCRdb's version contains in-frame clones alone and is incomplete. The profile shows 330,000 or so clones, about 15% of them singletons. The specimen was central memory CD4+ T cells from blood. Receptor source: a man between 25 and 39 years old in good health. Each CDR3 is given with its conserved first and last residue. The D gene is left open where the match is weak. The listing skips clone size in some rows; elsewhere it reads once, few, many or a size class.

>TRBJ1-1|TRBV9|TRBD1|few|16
TGTGCCAGCAGCGCTGACAGGGGTAATCGATTTACTGAAGCTTTCTTT
CASSADRGNRFTEAFF
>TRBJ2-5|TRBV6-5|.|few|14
TGTGCCAGCAGTTACGTCAGGGACCAAGAGACCCAGTACTTC
CASSYVRDQETQYF
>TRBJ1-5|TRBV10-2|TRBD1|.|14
TGCGCCACCCGACAGGGCTCTAGCAATCAGCCCCAGCATTTT
CATRQGSSNQPQHF
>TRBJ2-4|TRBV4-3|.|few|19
TGCGCCAGCAGCCACCCTCAATGGGCGGTCCAGATAGCCAAAAACATTCAGTACTTC
CASSHPQWAVQIAKNIQYF
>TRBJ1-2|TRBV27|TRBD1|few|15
TGTGCCAGCAGTTTAAAGGACAGGGGACCTTATGGCTACACCTTC
CASSLKDRGPYGYTF
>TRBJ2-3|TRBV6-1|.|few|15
TGTGCCAGCAGCCTGGACCCTACAGTAGCAGATACGCAGTATTTT
CASSLDPTVADTQYF
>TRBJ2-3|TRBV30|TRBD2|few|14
TGTGCCTGGAGGTCGGGGACTATTCGGGATACGCAGTATTTT
CAWRSGTIRDTQYF
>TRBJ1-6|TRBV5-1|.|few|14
TGCGCCAGCAGCTTGGACAGGTTCAATTCACCCCTCCACTTT
CASSLDRFNSPLHF
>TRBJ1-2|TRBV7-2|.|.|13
TGTGCCAGCAGCCCAGACAAGGGCTATGGCTACACCTTC
CASSPDKGYGYTF
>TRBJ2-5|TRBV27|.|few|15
TGTGCCAGCAGTTTATCTCGGGGGATGAAAGAGACCCAGTACTTC
CASSLSRGMKETQYF
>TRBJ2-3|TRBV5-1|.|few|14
TGCGCCAGCATGTTAGGCACTAGCACAGATACGCAGTATTTT
CASMLGTSTDTQYF
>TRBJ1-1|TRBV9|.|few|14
TGTGCCAGCAGCGTACAATCGTTCGACACTGAAGCTTTCTTT
CASSVQSFDTEAFF
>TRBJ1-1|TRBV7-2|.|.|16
TGTGCCAGCAAATCGCCCCCAGGGAGGCTGAGGACTGAAGCTTTCTTT
CASKSPPGRLRTEAFF
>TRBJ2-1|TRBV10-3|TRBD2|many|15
TGTGCCATCAGTGAGAGCGGGAGCTCCTACAATGAGCAGTTCTTC
CAISESGSSYNEQFF
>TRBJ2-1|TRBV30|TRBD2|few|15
TGTGCCTGGAGTCCCGGGGGGGCAGGTAACAATGAGCAGTTCTTC
CAWSPGGAGNNEQFF
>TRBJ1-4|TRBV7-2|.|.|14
TGTGCCAGCAGTCCTCGCAGGAGTAATGAAAAACTGTTTTTT
CASSPRRSNEKLFF
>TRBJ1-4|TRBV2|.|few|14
TGTGCCAGCAGGGCGACAGGCCCAAATGAAAAACTGTTTTTT
CASRATGPNEKLFF
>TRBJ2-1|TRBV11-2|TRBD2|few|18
TGTGCCAGCAGGCCTAGCCCCCTAGCGGGGGAATTGGACAATGAGCAGTTCTTC
CASRPSPLAGELDNEQFF
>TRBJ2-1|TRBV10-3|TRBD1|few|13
TGTGCCATCAGTTGGGACAGCCGAAATGAGCAGTTCTTC
CAISWDSRNEQFF
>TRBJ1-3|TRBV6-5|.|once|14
TGTGCCAGCAGTTACTCAGGGGCTGGAAACACCATATATTTT
CASSYSGAGNTIYF
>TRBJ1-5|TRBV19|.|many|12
TGTGCCAGTCAAGGAGACAATCAGCCCCAGCATTTT
CASQGDNQPQHF
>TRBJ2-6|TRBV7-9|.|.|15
TGTGCCAGCACCCCGGGCACGTCTGGGGCCAACGTCCTGACTTTC
CASTPGTSGANVLTF
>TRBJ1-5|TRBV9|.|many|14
TGTGCCAGCAGCCTATCCCGGGACAATGAGCCCCAGCATTTT
CASSLSRDNEPQHF
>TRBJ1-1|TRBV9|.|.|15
TGTGCCAGCAGCGTAGAAAGCACAAGGAACACTGAAGCTTTCTTT
CASSVESTRNTEAFF
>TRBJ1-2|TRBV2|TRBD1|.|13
TGTGCCAGCAGTGCTGACAGGGCAAAAGGCTACACCTTC
CASSADRAKGYTF
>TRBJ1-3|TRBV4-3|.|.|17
TGCGCCAGCAGCCAAGTTTCATTCGGTACGGCTGGAAACACCATATATTTT
CASSQVSFGTAGNTIYF
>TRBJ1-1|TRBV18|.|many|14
TGTGCCAGCTCCCCCAAACAGGGTAGTACTGAAGCTTTCTTT
CASSPKQGSTEAFF
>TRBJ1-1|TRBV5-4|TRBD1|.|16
TGTGCCAGCAGCCGACTGGACAGGTCCATGAACACTGAAGCTTTCTTT
CASSRLDRSMNTEAFF
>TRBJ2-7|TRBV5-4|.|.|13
TGTGCCAGCAGCGAGACGAGCTCCTACGAGCAGTACTTC
CASSETSSYEQYF
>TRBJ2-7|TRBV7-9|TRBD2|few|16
TGTGCCAGCAGCTCTAGCGGGGGGGCCGCGGCCACCGAGCAGTACTTC
CASSSSGGAAATEQYF
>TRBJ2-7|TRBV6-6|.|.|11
TGTGCCAGCAGTTACAACGGGGAGCAGTACTTC
CASSYNGEQYF
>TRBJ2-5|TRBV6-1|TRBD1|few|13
TGTGCCAGCAGTCAGGGGGTCCAAGAGACCCAGTACTTC
CASSQGVQETQYF
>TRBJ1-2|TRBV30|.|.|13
TGTGCCTGGAGTGTACTAGGGGGGTATGGCTACACCTTC
CAWSVLGGYGYTF
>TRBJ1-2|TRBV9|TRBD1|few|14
TGTGCCAGCAGCCGTGGACAGGGACCCTATGGCTACACCTTC
CASSRGQGPYGYTF
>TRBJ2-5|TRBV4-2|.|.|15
TGTGCCAGCAGCCAAGATCCAGCGGGTAGGGAGACCCAGTACTTC
CASSQDPAGRETQYF
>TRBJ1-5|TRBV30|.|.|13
TGTGCCTGGAGTGCTGGGGAACATCAGCCCCAGCATTTT
CAWSAGEHQPQHF
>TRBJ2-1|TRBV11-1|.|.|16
TGTGCCAGCAGCTTGAGAGGTTTAGGTTCCTACAATGAGCAGTTCTTC
CASSLRGLGSYNEQFF
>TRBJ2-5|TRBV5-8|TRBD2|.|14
TGTGCCAGCAGCATACTAGCGGGAGCGGGGACCCAGTACTTC
CASSILAGAGTQYF